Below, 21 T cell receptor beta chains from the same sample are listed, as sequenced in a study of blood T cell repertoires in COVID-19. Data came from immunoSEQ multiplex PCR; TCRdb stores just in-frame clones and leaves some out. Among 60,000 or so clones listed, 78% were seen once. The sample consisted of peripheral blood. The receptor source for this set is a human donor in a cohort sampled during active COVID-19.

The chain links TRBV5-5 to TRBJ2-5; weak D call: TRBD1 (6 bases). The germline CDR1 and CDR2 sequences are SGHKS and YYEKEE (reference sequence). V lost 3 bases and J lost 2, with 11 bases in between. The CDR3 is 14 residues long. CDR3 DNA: TGTGCCAGCAGCTCCAGGGGACGACAAGAGACCCAGTACTTC. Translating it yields CASSSRGRQETQYF.

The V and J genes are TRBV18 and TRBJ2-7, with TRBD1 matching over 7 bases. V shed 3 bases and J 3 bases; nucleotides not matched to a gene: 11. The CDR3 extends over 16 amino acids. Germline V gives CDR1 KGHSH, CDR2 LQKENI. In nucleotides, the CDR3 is TGTGCCAGCTCACCCCCCGGACAGGACGGCAACTACGAGCAGTACTTC. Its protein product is CASSPPGQDGNYEQYF.

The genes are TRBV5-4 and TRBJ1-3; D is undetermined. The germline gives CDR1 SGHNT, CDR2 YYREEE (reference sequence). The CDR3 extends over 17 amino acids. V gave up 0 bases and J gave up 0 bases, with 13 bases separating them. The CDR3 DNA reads TGTGCCAGCAGCTTGGTGTCCAGTCCCAGCTCTGGAAACACCATATATTTT. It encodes CASSLVSSPSSGNTIYF.

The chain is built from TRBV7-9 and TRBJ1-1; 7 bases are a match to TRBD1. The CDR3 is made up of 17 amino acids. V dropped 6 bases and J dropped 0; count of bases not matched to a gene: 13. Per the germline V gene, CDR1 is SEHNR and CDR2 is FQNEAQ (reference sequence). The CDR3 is CASRSPLRQGVNTEAFF. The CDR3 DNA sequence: TGTGCCAGCAGAAGCCCATTAAGACAGGGAGTGAACACTGAAGCTTTCTTT.

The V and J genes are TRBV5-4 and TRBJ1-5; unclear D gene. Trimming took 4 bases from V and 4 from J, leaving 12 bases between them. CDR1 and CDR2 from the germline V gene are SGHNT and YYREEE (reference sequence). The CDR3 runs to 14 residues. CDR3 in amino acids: CASSTDPVNQPQHF. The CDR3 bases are TGTGCCAGCAGCACAGACCCAGTTAATCAGCCCCAGCATTTT.

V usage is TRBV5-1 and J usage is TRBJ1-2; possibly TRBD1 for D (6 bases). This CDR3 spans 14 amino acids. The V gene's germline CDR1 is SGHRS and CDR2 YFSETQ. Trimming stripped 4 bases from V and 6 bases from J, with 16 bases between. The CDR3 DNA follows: TGCGCCAGCAGCCAAGGGGGTAGGGCTGATGGCTACACCTTC. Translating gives CASSQGGRADGYTF.

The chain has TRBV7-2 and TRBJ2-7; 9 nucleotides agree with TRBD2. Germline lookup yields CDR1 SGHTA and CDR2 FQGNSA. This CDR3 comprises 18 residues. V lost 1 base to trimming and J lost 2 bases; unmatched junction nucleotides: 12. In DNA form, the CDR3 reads TGTGCCAGCAGCTTAGGGAGGGGCGGTAGCGGGGGAACCTACGAGCAGTACTTC. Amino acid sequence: CASSLGRGGSGGTYEQYF.

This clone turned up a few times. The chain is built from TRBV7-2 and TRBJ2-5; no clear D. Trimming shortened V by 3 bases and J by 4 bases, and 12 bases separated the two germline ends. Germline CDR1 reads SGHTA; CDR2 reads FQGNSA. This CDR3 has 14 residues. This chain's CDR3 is CASSFTNVGETQYF. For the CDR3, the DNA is TGTGCCAGCAGCTTCACCAACGTCGGAGAGACCCAGTACTTC. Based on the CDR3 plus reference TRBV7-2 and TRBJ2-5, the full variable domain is GAGVSQSPSNKVTEKGKDVELRCDPISGHTALYWYRQSLGQGLEFLIYFQGNSAPDKSGLPSDRFSAERTGGSVSTLTIQRTQQEDSAVYLCASSFTNVGETQYFGPGTRLLVL.

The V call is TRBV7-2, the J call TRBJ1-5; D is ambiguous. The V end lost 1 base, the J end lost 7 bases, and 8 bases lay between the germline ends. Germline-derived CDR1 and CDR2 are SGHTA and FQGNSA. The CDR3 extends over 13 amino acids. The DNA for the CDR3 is TGTGCCAGCAGCTTAGAGAGAGGCCAGCCCCAGCATTTT. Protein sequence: CASSLERGQPQHF.

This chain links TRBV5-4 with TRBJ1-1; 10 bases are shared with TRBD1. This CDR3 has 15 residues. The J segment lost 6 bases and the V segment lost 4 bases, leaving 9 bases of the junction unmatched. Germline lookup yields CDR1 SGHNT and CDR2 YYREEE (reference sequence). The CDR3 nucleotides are TGTGCCAGCAGCCCCCGGGACAGGGGCCCCCCTGAAGCTTTCTTT. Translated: CASSPRDRGPPEAFF. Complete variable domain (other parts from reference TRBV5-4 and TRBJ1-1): ETGVTQSPTHLIKTRGQQVTLRCSSQSGHNTVSWYQQALGQGPQFIFQYYREEENGRGNFPPRFSGLQFPNYSSELNVNALELDDSALYLCASSPRDRGPPEAFFGQGTRLTVV.

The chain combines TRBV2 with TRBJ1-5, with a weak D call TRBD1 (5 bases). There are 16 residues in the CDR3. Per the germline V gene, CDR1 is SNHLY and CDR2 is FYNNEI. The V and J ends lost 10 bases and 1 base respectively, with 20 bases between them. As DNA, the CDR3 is TGTGCCACTCGATCTCTTGGGGGGGGGAGCAATCAGCCCCAGCATTTT. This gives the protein CATRSLGGGSNQPQHF. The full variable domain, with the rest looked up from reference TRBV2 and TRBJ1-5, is EPEVTQTPSHQVTQMGQEVILRCVPISNHLYFYWYRQILGQKVEFLVSFYNNEISEKSEIFDDQFSVERPDGSNFTLKIRSTKLEDSAMYFCATRSLGGGSNQPQHFGDGTRLSIL.

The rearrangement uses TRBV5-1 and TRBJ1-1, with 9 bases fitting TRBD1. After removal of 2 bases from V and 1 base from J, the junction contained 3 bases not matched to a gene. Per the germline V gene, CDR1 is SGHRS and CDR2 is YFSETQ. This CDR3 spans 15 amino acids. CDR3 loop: CASSLRTGANTEAFF. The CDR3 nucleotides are TGCGCCAGCAGCTTACGGACAGGGGCGAACACTGAAGCTTTCTTT.

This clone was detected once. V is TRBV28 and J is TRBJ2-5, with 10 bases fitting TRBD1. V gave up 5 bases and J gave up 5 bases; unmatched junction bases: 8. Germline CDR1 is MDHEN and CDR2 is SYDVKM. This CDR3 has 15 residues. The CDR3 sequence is CASSALDRGRETQYF. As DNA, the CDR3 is TGTGCCAGCAGTGCCCTCGACAGGGGGCGGGAGACCCAGTACTTC. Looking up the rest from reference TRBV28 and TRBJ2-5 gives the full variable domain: DVKVTQSSRYLVKRTGEKVFLECVQDMDHENMFWYRQDPGLGLRLIYFSYDVKMKEKGDIPEGYSVSREKKERFSLILESASTNQTSMYLCASSALDRGRETQYFGPGTRLLVL.

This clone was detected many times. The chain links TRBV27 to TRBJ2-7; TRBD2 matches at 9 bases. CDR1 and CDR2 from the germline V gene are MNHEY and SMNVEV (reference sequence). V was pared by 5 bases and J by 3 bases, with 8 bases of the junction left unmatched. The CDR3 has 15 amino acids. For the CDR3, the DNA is TGTGCCAGCAGTCCGCCGGGACTAGCTCTCTACGAGCAGTACTTC. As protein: CASSPPGLALYEQYF.

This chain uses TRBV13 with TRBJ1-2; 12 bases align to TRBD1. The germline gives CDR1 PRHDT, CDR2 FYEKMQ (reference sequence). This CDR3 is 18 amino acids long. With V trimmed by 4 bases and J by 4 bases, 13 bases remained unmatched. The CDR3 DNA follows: TGTGCCAGCAGCTCGGGGGGGACAGGGGGCTTCCCTAGCTATGGCTACACCTTC. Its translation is CASSSGGTGGFPSYGYTF.

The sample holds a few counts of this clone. CDR3 sequence reads: CASSQGSRNEAFF. DNA of the CDR3: TGTGCCAGCAGCCAAGGCAGTCGTAACGAAGCTTTCTTT. The rearrangement uses TRBV14 and TRBJ1-1, with D unclear. CDR1 and CDR2 (germline): SGHDN, FVKESK. CDR3 length equals 13 residues. The V end was cut by 1 base, the J end by 8 bases, with 11 bases between.

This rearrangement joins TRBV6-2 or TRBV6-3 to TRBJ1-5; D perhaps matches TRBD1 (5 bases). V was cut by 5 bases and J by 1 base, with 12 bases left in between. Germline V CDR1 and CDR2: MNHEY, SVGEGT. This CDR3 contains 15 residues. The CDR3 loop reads CASSQWGESNQPQHF. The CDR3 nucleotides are TGTGCCAGCAGTCAGTGGGGGGAAAGCAATCAGCCCCAGCATTTT.

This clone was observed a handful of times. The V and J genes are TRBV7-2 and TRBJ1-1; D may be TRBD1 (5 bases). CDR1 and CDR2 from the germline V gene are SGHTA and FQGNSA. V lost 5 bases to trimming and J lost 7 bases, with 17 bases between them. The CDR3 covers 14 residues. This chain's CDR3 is CASSISGGWSEAFF. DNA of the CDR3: TGTGCCAGCAGCATCTCGGGGGGATGGAGTGAAGCTTTCTTT.

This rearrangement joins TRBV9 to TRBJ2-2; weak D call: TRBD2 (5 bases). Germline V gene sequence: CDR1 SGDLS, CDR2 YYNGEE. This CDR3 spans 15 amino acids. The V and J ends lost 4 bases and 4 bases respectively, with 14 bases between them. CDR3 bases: TGTGCCAGCAGCCCCAGGACGGGATTCACCGGGGAGCTGTTTTTT. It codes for CASSPRTGFTGELFF.

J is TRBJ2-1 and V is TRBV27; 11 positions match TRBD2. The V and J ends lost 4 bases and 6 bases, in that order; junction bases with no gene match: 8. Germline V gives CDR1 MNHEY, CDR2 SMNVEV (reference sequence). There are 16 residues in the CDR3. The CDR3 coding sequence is TGTGCCAGCAGTTCTGGGACTAGCGGAACCTCCAATGAGCAGTTCTTC. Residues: CASSSGTSGTSNEQFF.

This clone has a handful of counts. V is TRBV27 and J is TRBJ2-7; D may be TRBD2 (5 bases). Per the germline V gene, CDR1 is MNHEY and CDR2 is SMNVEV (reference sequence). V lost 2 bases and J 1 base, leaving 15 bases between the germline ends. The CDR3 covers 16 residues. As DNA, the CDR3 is TGTGCCAGCAGTTTAAGCGGCCCGGGCACTTCCTACGAGCAGTACTTC. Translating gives CASSLSGPGTSYEQYF.